This T cell receptor beta chain appears in the sequencing data of a study of cytomegalovirus exposure and HLA in healthy donors. The table came from immunoSEQ multiplex PCR; TCRdb's copy has only in-frame clones and leaves some out. The sample contains around 170,000 clones, around nine tenths of which appear only once. Study conclusions and caveats: Rarity held for most TCR sequences, but there were some public TCRs that occurred in many donors. Subsequent analysis of the 120 or so validation repertoires found a tendency for first-cohort TCR clusters to co-occur. Three CMV-associated chains were confirmed in vitro to be specific for CMV antigens.

To note about this clone: Its antigen is currently unknown.

The donors belonged to the approximately 130-subject validation cohort, separate from the approximately 670-subject first cohort. This CDR3 spans 15 amino acids. Trimming removed 3 bases from V and 2 bases from J, with 10 bases in between. The germline CDR1 and CDR2 sequences are KGHSH and LQKENI. Sequenced material: PBMCs. This receptor was obtained from a man younger than 35 in good health and CMV-seronegative. The V and J genes are TRBV18 and TRBJ2-2; D may be TRBD1 (6 bases). The CDR3 is CASSPQGHNTGELFF. CDR3 DNA sequence: TGTGCCAGCTCACCCCAGGGACACAACACCGGGGAGCTGTTTTTT.